Listed below are T cell receptor beta chains from one sample, sequenced in a study of T cell responses to AZD1222 COVID-19 vaccine. Profiled with immunoSEQ multiplex PCR; TCRdb holds only in-frame clones, not every one. The sample lists 50,000 to 65,000 clones; 85% to 90% were seen once. Sequenced here: peripheral blood, sampled on day 0 of AZD1222 vaccination. Receptor source: an adult in good health. The CDR3 runs from the conserved cysteine through the conserved F or W. A D gene is named only where the DNA matches it firmly. For some rows the clone size is stated as once, few or many, or as a class when expanded; others skip it.

15,TRBJ1-4,TRBV15,.,.,TGTGCCACCAGCGAACAAGGGTCCCATAATGAAAAACTGTTTTTT,CATSEQGSHNEKLFF
15,TRBJ1-4,TRBV21-1,.,.,TGTGCCAGCAGCCATGGGGGCAGGGGACCTGAAAAACTGTTTTTT,CASSHGGRGPEKLFF
14,TRBJ1-1,TRBV2,.,.,TGTGCCAGCAGGAAAAGGACAGAGAACACTGAAGCTTTCTTT,CASRKRTENTEAFF
15,TRBJ2-1,TRBV5-1,.,.,TGCGCCAGCAGCGGTCAGGGGAACTCCTACAATGAGCAGTTCTTC,CASSGQGNSYNEQFF
12,TRBJ1-5,TRBV10-1,.,.,TGCGCCAGCACCAGGGAATATCAGCCCCAGCATTTT,CASTREYQPQHF
14,TRBJ1-5,TRBV6-6,once,TRBD1,TGTGCCAGCAGCTGGACAGGGACGGGGCAGCCCCAGCATTTT,CASSWTGTGQPQHF
14,TRBJ1-3,TRBV23-1,.,TRBD1,TGCGCCAGGGGACAGGGCTGTTCTGGAAACACCATATATTTT,CARGQGCSGNTIYF
12,TRBJ1-2,TRBV5-8,.,.,TGTGCCAGCAGCTTAACGGTTTATGGCTACACCTTC,CASSLTVYGYTF
13,TRBJ2-7,TRBV19,.,.,TGTGCCAGTAGTCCGGGACTCCCTTACGAGCAGTACTTC,CASSPGLPYEQYF
14,TRBJ2-6,TRBV2,.,.,TGTGCCAGCAGGGGGCGCTCTGGGGCCAACGTCCTGACTTTC,CASRGRSGANVLTF
13,TRBJ1-2,TRBV3-1/TRBV3-2,.,.,TGTGCCAGCAGCCGGACGGATCCCTATGGCTACACCTTC,CASSRTDPYGYTF
12,TRBJ1-5,TRBV12-3/TRBV12-4,once,.,TGTGCCAGCAGTCCAGCTCGGGGGCCCCAGCATTTT,CASSPARGPQHF
15,TRBJ1-3,TRBV5-1,.,.,TGCGCCAGCAGCTTGGAACGGGCCCCTGGAAACACCATATATTTT,CASSLERAPGNTIYF
15,TRBJ1-3,TRBV9,.,TRBD1,TGTGCCAGCAGGTCGGGGGACAGCTCTGGAAACACCATATATTTT,CASRSGDSSGNTIYF
13,TRBJ2-7,TRBV12-3/TRBV12-4,.,.,TGTGCCAGCAGCCGAGGACACACCTACGAGCAGTACTTC,CASSRGHTYEQYF
15,TRBJ1-3,TRBV5-8,.,.,TGTGCCAGCAGCTCTGCACAGCACTCTGGAAACACCATATATTTT,CASSSAQHSGNTIYF
14,TRBJ1-2,TRBV3-1/TRBV3-2,.,.,TGTGCCAGCAGCCAAAGGGGCCAGGACTATGGCTACACCTTC,CASSQRGQDYGYTF
12,TRBJ1-2,TRBV30,.,TRBD1,TGTGCCTGGAGAAGGGACAGTTATGGCTACACCTTC,CAWRRDSYGYTF
15,TRBJ2-1,TRBV6-1,.,TRBD2,TGTGCCAGCAGTGAAAGACGGGGGGGCAACAATGAGCAGTTCTTC,CASSERRGGNNEQFF
15,TRBJ1-1,TRBV19,.,.,TGTGCCAGTAGTCGGGACGGTAGTATGAACACTGAAGCTTTCTTT,CASSRDGSMNTEAFF
14,TRBJ1-1,TRBV6-5,.,.,TGTGCCAGCAGTTACAAGGCAGGGAGGACTGAAGCTTTCTTT,CASSYKAGRTEAFF
14,TRBJ1-6,TRBV19,.,TRBD1,TGTGCCAGTAGTTCCGGGACAGGGGGTTCACCCCTCCACTTT,CASSSGTGGSPLHF
17,TRBJ2-2,TRBV18,once,TRBD1,TGTGCCAGCTCACCAGTCGTTGAGGGGGCTAGCACCGGGGAGCTGTTTTTT,CASSPVVEGASTGELFF
14,TRBJ2-7,TRBV2,.,.,TGTGCCAGCAGTAACGGCAGGGCCTCCTACGAGCAGTACTTC,CASSNGRASYEQYF
14,TRBJ2-3,TRBV19,once,TRBD1,TGTGCCAGTCAACCGGGACAGGGAACAGATACGCAGTATTTT,CASQPGQGTDTQYF
13,TRBJ2-7,TRBV19,.,TRBD1,TGTGCCAGTAGTATCGACAGGGGGGTCGAGCAGTACTTC,CASSIDRGVEQYF
11,TRBJ1-1,TRBV5-6,.,.,TGTGCCAGCAGCTTGAACACTGAAGCTTTCTTT,CASSLNTEAFF
14,TRBJ1-2,TRBV5-1,.,.,TGCGCCAGCAGCCGACAGGAGAGTGGCTATGGCTACACCTTC,CASSRQESGYGYTF
13,TRBJ2-3,TRBV19,.,.,TGTGCCAGTAGTCCAAGTCAATGGATAACGCAGTATTTT,CASSPSQWITQYF
13,TRBJ1-1,TRBV6-5,.,TRBD1,TGTGCCGCCAAACAGGGGGCTGGGACTGAAGCTTTCTTT,CAAKQGAGTEAFF
12,TRBJ1-2,TRBV19,.,.,TGTGCCAGTAGGATGTTCGCCTATGGCTACACCTTC,CASRMFAYGYTF
15,TRBJ2-3,TRBV12-5,.,TRBD2,TGTGCTAGTGGTCCCCGGCTAGCGGGGACAGATACGCAGTATTTT,CASGPRLAGTDTQYF
13,TRBJ2-7,TRBV7-2,few,.,TGTGCCAGCAGCTCCTCCCCCCTTTTCGAGCAGTACTTC,CASSSSPLFEQYF
13,TRBJ1-2,TRBV5-1,.,.,TGCGCCAGCAGCTGGGAGGGGGGCTATGGCTACACCTTC,CASSWEGGYGYTF
12,TRBJ2-7,TRBV18,.,.,TGTGCCAGCTCACCCTCCTTCTACGAGCAGTACTTC,CASSPSFYEQYF
12,TRBJ2-3,TRBV29-1,.,TRBD1,TGCAGCGTGGGGGACAGTGCAGATACGCAGTATTTT,CSVGDSADTQYF
13,TRBJ2-2,TRBV24-1,.,TRBD1,TGTGCCACCAGTGGACAGGGTACCGGGGAGCTGTTTTTT,CATSGQGTGELFF
14,TRBJ1-2,TRBV7-9,.,.,TGTGCCAGCAGCTCCCGCGCGGACGTTAGGGGCTACACCTTC,CASSSRADVRGYTF
14,TRBJ2-7,TRBV5-1,.,.,TGCGCCAGCAGCTTAAGGCAGGGAAGCTACGAGCAGTACTTC,CASSLRQGSYEQYF
12,TRBJ1-1,TRBV27,.,.,TGTGCCAGCACCCATTGGACGGGAAAAGCTTTCTTT,CASTHWTGKAFF
13,TRBJ1-2,TRBV3-1/TRBV3-2,.,.,TGTGCCAGCAGCCAAACAGTGCTTTATGGCTACACCTTC,CASSQTVLYGYTF
13,TRBJ1-5,TRBV7-9,.,TRBD1,TGTGCCAGCGGGGGACAGAACAATCAGCCCCAGCATTTT,CASGGQNNQPQHF
15,TRBJ1-2,TRBV6-5,.,.,TGTGCCAGCAGTTACTCTTTACAAGATCCCTATGGCTACACCTTC,CASSYSLQDPYGYTF
17,TRBJ2-2,TRBV30,.,TRBD1,TGTGCCTGGAGTGCGCTGGGACAGGGAACGAACACCGGGGAGCTGTTTTTT,CAWSALGQGTNTGELFF
13,TRBJ1-1,TRBV12-3/TRBV12-4,.,.,TGTGCCAGCAGTTTACGGGAGGCCACTGAAGCTTTCTTT,CASSLREATEAFF
13,TRBJ1-1,TRBV7-2,.,.,TGTGCCAGCAGCTGGCAACGGTACACTGAAGCTTTCTTT,CASSWQRYTEAFF
15,TRBJ2-2,TRBV5-1,.,.,TGCGCCAGCAGCTTGGGACAGGCACCTACCGGGGAGCTGTTTTTT,CASSLGQAPTGELFF
15,TRBJ1-6,TRBV5-1,.,.,TGCGCCAGCAGCTTGGTTGGACTGTATAATTCACCCCTCCACTTT,CASSLVGLYNSPLHF
15,TRBJ1-6,TRBV9,.,.,TGTGCCAGCAGCGTGTGGGACACAGGAAATTCACCCCTCCACTTT,CASSVWDTGNSPLHF
13,TRBJ2-5,TRBV12-3/TRBV12-4,.,.,TGTGCCAGCAGGATGACTCCAACGGAGACCCAGTACTTC,CASRMTPTETQYF
12,TRBJ2-5,TRBV12-3/TRBV12-4,.,.,TGTGCCAGCAGAAGGGGGTGGGAGACCCAGTACTTC,CASRRGWETQYF
13,TRBJ2-2,TRBV7-2,few,.,TGTGCCAGCAGCCCCGGACTCGCCGGGGAGCTGTTTTTT,CASSPGLAGELFF
15,TRBJ1-2,TRBV19,.,.,TGTGCCAGTAGTTTCCGGGACGGAGCTAACTATGGCTACACCTTC,CASSFRDGANYGYTF
15,TRBJ2-5,TRBV15,.,.,TGTGCCACCAGCAGAGATCCAGGGGTCTCAGAGACCCAGTACTTC,CATSRDPGVSETQYF
15,TRBJ2-3,TRBV7-3,.,TRBD1,TGTGCCAGCAGCGCCACCGGGACAGGAGGAGATACGCAGTATTTT,CASSATGTGGDTQYF
14,TRBJ1-5,TRBV20-1,.,.,TGCAGTGCTAGTAGGCGGGATAGCAATCAGCCCCAGCATTTT,CSASRRDSNQPQHF
13,TRBJ1-1,TRBV29-1,few,TRBD1,TGCAGCGCACCAGAGGACAGGGGTGCTGAAGCTTTCTTT,CSAPEDRGAEAFF